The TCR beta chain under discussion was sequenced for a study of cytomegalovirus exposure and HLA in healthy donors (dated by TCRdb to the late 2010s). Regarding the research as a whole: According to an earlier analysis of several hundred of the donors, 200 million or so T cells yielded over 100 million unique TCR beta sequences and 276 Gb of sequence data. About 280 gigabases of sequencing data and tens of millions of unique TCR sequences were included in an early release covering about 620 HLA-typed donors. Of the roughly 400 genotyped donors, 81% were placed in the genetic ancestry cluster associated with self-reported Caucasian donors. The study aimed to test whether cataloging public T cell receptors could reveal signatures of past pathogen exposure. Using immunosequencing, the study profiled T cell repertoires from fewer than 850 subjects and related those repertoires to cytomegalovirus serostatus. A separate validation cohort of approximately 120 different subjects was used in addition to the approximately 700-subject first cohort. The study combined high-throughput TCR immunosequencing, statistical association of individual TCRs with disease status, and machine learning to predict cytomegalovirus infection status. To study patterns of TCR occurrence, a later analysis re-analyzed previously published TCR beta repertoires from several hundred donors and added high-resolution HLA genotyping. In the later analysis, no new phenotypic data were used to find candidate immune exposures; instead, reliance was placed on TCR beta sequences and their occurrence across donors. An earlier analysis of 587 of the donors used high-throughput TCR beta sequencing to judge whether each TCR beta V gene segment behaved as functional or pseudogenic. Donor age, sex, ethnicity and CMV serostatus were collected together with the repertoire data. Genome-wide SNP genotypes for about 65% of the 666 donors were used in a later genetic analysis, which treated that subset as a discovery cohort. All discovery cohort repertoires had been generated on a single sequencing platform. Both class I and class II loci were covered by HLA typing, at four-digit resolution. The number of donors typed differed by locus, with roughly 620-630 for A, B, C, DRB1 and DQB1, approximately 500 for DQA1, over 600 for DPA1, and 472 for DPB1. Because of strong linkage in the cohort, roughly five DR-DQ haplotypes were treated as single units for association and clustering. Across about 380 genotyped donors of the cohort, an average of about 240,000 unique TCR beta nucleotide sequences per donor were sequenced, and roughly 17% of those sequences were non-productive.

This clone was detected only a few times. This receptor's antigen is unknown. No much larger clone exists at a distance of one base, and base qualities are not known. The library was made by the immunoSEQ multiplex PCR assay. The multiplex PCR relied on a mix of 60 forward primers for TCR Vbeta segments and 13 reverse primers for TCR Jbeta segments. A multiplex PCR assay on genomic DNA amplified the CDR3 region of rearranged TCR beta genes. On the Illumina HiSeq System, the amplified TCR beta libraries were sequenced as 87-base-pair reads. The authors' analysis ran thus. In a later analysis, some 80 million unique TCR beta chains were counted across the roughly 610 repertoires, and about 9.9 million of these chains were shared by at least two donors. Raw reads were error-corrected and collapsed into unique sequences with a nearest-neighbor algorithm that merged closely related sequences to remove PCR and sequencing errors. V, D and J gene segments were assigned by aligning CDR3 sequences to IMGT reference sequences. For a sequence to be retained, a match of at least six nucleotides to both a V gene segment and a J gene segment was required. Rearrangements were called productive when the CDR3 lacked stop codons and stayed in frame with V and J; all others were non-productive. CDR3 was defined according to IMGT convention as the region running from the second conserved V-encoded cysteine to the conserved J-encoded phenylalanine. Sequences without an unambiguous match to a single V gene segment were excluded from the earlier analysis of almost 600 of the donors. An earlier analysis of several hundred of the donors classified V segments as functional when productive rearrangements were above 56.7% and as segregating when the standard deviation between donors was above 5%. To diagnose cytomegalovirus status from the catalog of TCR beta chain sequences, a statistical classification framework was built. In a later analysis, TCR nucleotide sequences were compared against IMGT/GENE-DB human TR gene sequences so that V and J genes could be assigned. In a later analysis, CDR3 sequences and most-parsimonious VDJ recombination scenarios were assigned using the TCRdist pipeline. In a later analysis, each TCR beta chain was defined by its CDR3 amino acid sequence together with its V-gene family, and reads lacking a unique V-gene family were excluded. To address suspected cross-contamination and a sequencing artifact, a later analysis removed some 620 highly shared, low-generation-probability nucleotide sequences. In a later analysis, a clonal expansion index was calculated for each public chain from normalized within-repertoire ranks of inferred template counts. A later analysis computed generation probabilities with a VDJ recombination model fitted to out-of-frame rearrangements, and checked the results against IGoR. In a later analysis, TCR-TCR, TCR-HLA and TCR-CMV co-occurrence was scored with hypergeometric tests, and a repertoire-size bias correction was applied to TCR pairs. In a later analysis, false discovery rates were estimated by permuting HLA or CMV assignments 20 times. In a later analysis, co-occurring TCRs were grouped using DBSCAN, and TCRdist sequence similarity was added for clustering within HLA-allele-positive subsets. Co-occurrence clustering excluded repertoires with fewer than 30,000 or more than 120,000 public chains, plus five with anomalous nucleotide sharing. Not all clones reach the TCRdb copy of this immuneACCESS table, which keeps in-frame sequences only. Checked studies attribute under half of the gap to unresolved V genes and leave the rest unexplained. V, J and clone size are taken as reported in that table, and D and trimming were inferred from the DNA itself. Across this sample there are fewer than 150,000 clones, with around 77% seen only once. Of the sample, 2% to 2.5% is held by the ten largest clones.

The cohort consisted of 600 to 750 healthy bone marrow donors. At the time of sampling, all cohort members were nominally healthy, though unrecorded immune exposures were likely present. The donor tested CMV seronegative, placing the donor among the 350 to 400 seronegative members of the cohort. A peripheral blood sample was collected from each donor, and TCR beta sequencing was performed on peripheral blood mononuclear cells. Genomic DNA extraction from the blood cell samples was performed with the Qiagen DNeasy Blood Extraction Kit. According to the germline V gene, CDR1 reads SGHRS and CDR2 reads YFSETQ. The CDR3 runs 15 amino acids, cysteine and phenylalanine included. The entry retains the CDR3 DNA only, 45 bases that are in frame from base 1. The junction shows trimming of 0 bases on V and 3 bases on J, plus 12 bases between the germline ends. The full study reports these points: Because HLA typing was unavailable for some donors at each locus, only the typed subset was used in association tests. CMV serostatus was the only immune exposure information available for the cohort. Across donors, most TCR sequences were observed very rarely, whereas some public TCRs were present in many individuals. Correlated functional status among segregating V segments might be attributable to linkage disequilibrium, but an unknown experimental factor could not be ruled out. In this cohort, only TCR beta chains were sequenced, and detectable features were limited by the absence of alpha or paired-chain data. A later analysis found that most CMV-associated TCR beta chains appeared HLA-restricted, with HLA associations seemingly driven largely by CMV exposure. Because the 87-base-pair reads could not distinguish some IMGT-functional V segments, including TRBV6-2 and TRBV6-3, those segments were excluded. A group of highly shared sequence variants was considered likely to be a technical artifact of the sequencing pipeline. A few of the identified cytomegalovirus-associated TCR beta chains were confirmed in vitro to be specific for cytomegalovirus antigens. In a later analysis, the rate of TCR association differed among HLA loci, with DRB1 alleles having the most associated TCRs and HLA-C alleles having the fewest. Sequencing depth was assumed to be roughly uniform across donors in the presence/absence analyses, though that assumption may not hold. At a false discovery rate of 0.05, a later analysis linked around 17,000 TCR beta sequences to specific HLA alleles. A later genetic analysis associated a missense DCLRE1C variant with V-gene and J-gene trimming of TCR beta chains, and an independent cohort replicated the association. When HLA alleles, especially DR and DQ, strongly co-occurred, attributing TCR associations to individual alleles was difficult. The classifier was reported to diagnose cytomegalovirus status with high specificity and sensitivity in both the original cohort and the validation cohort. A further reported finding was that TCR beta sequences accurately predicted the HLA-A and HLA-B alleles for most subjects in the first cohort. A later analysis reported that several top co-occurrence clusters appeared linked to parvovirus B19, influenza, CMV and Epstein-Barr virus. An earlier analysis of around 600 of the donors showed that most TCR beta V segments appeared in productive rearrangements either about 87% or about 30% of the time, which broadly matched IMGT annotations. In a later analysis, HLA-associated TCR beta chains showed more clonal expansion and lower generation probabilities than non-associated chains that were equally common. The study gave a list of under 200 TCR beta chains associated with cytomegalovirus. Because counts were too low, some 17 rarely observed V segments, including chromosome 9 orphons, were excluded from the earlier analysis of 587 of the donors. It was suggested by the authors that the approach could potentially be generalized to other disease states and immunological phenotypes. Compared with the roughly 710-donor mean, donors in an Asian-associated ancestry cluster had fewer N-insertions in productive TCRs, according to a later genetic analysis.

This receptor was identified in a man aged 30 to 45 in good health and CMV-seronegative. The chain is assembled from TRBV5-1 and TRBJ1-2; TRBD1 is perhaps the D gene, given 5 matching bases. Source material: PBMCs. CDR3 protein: CASSLAAGTDYGYTF. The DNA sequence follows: TGCGCCAGCAGCTTGGCCGCGGGGACGGACTATGGCTACACCTTC.